The 15 T cell receptor beta chains listed next were all sequenced from one sample in a study of T cells expressing NK-cell markers. TCRdb reprocessed the 5' RACE reads and keeps a single row for each CDR3 protein, giving no DNA. The sample table includes approximately 420,000 distinct CDR3 sequences. The specimen sequenced was blood T cells: a sorted CD56 or NKG2C T cell subset, CD4+ or CD8+ T cells, or bulk PBMC T cells (not recorded which). The source is a woman aged 45-65 years in good health.

This chain links TRBV20-1 with TRBJ2-5; TCRdb gives TRBD2 as the D gene, but with no DNA this cannot be confirmed. This CDR3 contains 13 residues. Germline CDR1 DFQATT, CDR2 SNEGSKA (reference sequence). The CDR3 sequence is CSAREIAGVTQYF.

V is TRBV4-1 and J is TRBJ2-1; TCRdb lists TRBD1, though no DNA is available to test this call. The CDR3 has 15 residues. Germline values: CDR1 MGHRA, CDR2 YSYEKL. The CDR3 spells CAAGTITTRRDEQFF.

J is TRBJ2-3 and V is TRBV20-1; TCRdb names TRBD2, which stays unverified in the absence of DNA. This CDR3 is 15 amino acids long. Germline loops: CDR1 DFQATT, CDR2 SNEGSKA (reference sequence). The CDR3 region is CSASLLAGGADTQYF.

The chain combines TRBV24-1 with TRBJ2-1; the TCRdb call, TRBD2, lacks DNA for checking. Germline CDR1 reads KGHDR; CDR2 reads SFDVKD. CDR3 size: 16 residues. The chain's CDR3 is CATAGTSGFSYNEQFF.

The chain is built from TRBV4-1 and TRBJ2-1. CDR1 and CDR2 (germline): MGHRA, YSYEKL. CDR3 size: 17 residues. CDR3 residues: CASSQGQTGGSYNEQFF.

The CDR3 sequence is CAISESIKGAGGYTF. This sequence joins TRBV10-3 and TRBJ1-2; no DNA is available, so the TRBD1 call from TCRdb remains unchecked. Germline loops: CDR1 ENHRY, CDR2 SYGVKD. The CDR3 spans 15 residues.

This chain links TRBV20-1 with TRBJ1-6. CDR1 is DFQATT, CDR2 SNEGSKA, per germline (reference sequence). The CDR3 has 14 residues. The CDR3: CSARDGGGDSPLHF.

The V and J genes are TRBV11-2 and TRBJ1-1; as DNA is missing, the TRBD1 call by TCRdb cannot be tested. This CDR3 spans 15 amino acids. The germline V gene encodes CDR1 SGHAT and CDR2 FQNNGV. Here the CDR3 reads CASSSSDRVSTEAFF.

The chain joins TRBV9 to TRBJ2-5; TCRdb lists TRBD1, though no DNA is available to test this call. From germline, CDR1 is SGDLS and CDR2 YYNGEE. This CDR3 has 14 amino acids. The CDR3 sequence is CASSVGQGKETQYF.

The rearrangement uses TRBV7-7 and TRBJ2-5; the D gene TCRdb calls, TRBD1, cannot be checked with no DNA. The CDR3 length is 16 residues. Germline assignment: CDR1 SSHAT and CDR2 FNYEAQ (reference sequence). The CDR3 reads CASSPLTGGNQETQYF.

The chain employs TRBV20-1 and TRBJ2-1; no DNA is available, so the TRBD2 call from TCRdb remains unchecked. The germline CDR1 and CDR2 sequences are DFQATT and SNEGSKA (reference sequence). This CDR3 has 14 amino acids. CDR3 sequence reads: CSATGTSIGHEQFF.

The genes are TRBV7-9 and TRBJ2-5; checking the TCRdb D call of TRBD1 is not possible without DNA. The CDR3 length is 13 residues. From germline, CDR1 is SEHNR and CDR2 FQNEAQ (reference sequence). The CDR3 reads CASSPQSVETQYF.

The chain links TRBV20-1 to TRBJ1-5; there is no DNA to check the TCRdb D call of TRBD1. The germline CDR1 and CDR2 sequences are DFQATT and SNEGSKA (reference sequence). The CDR3 covers 13 residues. The CDR3: CSARDRPLQPQHF.

The V and J genes are TRBV29-1 and TRBJ2-1; TCRdb reports TRBD1, a call that lacks DNA to check it against. Germline V gene data show CDR1 as SQVTM and CDR2 as ANQGSEA. This CDR3 contains 15 residues. The CDR3: CSVELGGPMYNEQFF.

CDR3 residues: CATSRAKNIQYF. The chain is built from TRBV15 and TRBJ2-4. Germline V lookup: CDR1 LNHNV, CDR2 YYDKDF (reference sequence). The CDR3 totals 12 residues. The full variable domain, its missing parts supplied by reference TRBV15 and TRBJ2-4, is DAMVIQNPRYQVTQFGKPVTLSCSQTLNHNVMYWYQQKSSQAPKLLFHYYDKDFNNEADTPDNFQSRRPNTSFCFLDIRSPGLGDTAMYLCATSRAKNIQYFGAGTRLSVL.